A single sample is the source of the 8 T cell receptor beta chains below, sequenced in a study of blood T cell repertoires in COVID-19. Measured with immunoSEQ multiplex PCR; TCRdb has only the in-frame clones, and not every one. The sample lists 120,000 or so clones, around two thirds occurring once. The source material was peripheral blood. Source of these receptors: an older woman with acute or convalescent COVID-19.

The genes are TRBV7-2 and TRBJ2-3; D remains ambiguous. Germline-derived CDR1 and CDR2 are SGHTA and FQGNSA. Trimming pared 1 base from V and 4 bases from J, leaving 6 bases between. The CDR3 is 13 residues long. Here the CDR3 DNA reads TGTGCCAGCAGCTTAGATCTAGCAGATACGCAGTATTTT. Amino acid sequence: CASSLDLADTQYF.

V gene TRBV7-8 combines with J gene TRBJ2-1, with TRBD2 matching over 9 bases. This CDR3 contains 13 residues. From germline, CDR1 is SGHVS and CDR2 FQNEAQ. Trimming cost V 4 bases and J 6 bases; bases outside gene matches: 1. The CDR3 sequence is CASSSTSGNEQFF. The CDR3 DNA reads TGTGCCAGCAGCTCGACTAGCGGCAATGAGCAGTTCTTC. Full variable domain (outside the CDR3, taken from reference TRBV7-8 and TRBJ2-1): GAGVSQSPRYKVAKRGQDVALRCDPISGHVSLFWYQQALGQGPEFLTYFQNEAQLDKSGLPSDRFFAERPEGSVSTLKIQRTQQEDSAVYLCASSSTSGNEQFFGPGTRLTVL.

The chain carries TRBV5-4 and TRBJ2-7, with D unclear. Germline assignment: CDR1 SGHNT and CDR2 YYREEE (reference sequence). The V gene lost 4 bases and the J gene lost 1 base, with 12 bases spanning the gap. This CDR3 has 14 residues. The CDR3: CASSPNLYSYEQYF. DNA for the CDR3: TGTGCCAGCAGCCCAAACCTCTATTCCTACGAGCAGTACTTC.

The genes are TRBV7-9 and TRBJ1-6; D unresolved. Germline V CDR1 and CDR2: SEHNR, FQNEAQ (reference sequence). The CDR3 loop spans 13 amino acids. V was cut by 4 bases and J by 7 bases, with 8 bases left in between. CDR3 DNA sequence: TGTGCCAGCAGCTCAGATACGAATTCACCCCTCCACTTT. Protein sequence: CASSSDTNSPLHF.

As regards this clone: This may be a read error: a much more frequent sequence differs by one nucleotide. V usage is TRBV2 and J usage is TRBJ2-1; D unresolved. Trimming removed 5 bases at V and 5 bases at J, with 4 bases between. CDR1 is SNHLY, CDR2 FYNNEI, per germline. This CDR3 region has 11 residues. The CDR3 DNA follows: TGTGCCAGCAGTCCAGACAATGAGCAGTTCTTC. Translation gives CASSPDNEQFF.

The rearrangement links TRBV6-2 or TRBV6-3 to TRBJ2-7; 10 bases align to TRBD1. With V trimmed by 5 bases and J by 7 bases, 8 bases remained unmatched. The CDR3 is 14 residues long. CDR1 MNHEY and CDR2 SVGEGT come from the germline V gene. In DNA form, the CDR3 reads TGTGCCAGCAGTAAAGGGACAGGGGCTGAAGAGCAGTACTTC. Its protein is CASSKGTGAEEQYF.

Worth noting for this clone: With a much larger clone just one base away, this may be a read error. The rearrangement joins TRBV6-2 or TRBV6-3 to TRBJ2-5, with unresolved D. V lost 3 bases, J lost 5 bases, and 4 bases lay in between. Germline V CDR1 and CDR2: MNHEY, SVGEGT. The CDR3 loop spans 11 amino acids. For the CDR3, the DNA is TGTGCCAGCAGTTATCAGGAGACCCAGTACTTC. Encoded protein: CASSYQETQYF.

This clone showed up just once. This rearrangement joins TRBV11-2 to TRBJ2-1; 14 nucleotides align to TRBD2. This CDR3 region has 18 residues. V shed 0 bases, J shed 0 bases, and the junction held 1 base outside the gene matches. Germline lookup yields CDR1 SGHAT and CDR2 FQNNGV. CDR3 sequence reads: CASSLEGTSGGSYNEQFF. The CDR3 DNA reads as TGTGCCAGCAGCTTAGAGGGGACTAGCGGGGGCTCCTACAATGAGCAGTTCTTC.